This T cell receptor (beta chain) originates from a study of vaccination and CD4 T cells after COVID-19. Turning to the study itself: Post-COVID draws followed diagnosis by a median around 100 days (range 35 to 161). Some control cultures received a CEFX pool, which served as the positive control. Others received an HIV-1 Nef pool or no peptide.

The treatment: roughly nine-day PBMC culture with coronavirus spike peptide pools or control peptides (ViraFEST assay). Some 2.2 million PBMCs were grown per well alongside roughly 10 IU/ml IL-2 and about 9.3 ug/ml peptide pools. Points on this clonotype: Antigen unknown.

This CDR3 is built from 17 residues. J gave up 2 bases and V 4 bases, and 7 bases lay outside the gene matches. Germline V gene lookup returns CDR1 SGHRS and CDR2 YFSETQ. An Oncomine TCR Beta short-read assay was used to sequence the DNA from cultured CD4+ T cells. TCRdb re-called the PCR reads with MiXCR, one entry per CDR3 protein. The repertoire holds over 15,000 distinct CDR3 sequences, with approximately 49% as singletons. The sample comprised CD4+ T cells from blood, cultured in vitro. The TCR originated in a human donor who had recovered from COVID-19. The gene calls are TRBV5-1 and TRBJ2-3; TRBD2 matches at 13 bases. CDR3 sequence (DNA): TGCGCCAGCAGCGCTGGGACTAGCGGGATGAACACAGATACGCAGTATTTT. It codes for CASSAGTSGMNTDTQYF.